What follows are 15 T cell receptor beta chains derived from one specimen sequenced in a study of glioma-infiltrating T cells after dendritic cell vaccination. Sequencing was performed with immunoSEQ multiplex PCR; in TCRdb, only in-frame clones are kept and a portion is missing. There are almost 65,000 clones in the sample; roughly four fifths occur only once, and 9.2% lies in the top ten. Material: blood, obtained before dendritic cell vaccination. The receptors originated from a human donor with glioblastoma.

The rearrangement uses TRBV5-1 and TRBJ2-2, with D possibly TRBD1 on 7 matching bases. Germline CDR1 and CDR2: SGHRS and YFSETQ. Trimming left V 5 bases short and J 0 bases short, with 14 bases between. The CDR3 is 16 residues long. In DNA, the CDR3 is TGCGCCAGCAGGGAGGGACAGCTATCGAACACCGGGGAGCTGTTTTTT. Protein sequence: CASREGQLSNTGELFF.

V and J are TRBV5-1 and TRBJ2-2; D is ambiguous. Trimming took 4 bases from V and 3 from J, leaving 4 bases between them. Germline V lookup: CDR1 SGHRS, CDR2 YFSETQ. The CDR3 has 12 residues. CDR3 DNA sequence: TGCGCCAGCAGCCCATACACCGGGGAGCTGTTTTTT. This translates into CASSPYTGELFF.

The rearrangement uses TRBV28 and TRBJ1-5, with TRBD1 matching over 7 bases. This CDR3 comprises 13 residues. The germline CDR1 and CDR2 sequences are MDHEN and SYDVKM. With V trimmed by 6 bases and J by 8 bases, 7 bases remained unmatched. The CDR3 here is CASSHRGGKPQHF. The DNA of the CDR3 is TGTGCCAGCAGCCACAGGGGTGGGAAGCCCCAGCATTTT.

This clone was seen once. The J gene is TRBJ2-5, the V gene TRBV19, with TRBD2 matching over 8 bases. Germline V gene data show CDR1 as LNHDA and CDR2 as SQIVND (reference sequence). V was clipped by 1 base and J by 5 bases; unmatched bases: 6. The CDR3 contains 15 residues. The CDR3 is CASSIGTSTRETQYF. CDR3 coding DNA: TGTGCCAGTAGTATAGGGACTAGCACCCGGGAGACCCAGTACTTC.

The table lists this clone with a few counts. The CDR3 DNA reads TGTGCCAGTAGTATTGGGCAGGAGCAGTACTTC. Translating gives CASSIGQEQYF. This chain links TRBV19 with TRBJ2-7; D not resolved. There are 11 residues in the CDR3. CDR1 and CDR2 (germline): LNHDA, SQIVND (reference sequence). Trimming stripped 3 bases from V and 7 bases from J, with 7 bases between.

The chain carries TRBV7-9 and TRBJ1-2, with 8 nucleotides matching TRBD1. Unmatched junction bases numbered 7, after V lost 5 bases and J lost 8 bases. The CDR3 extends over 13 amino acids. Per germline, CDR1 SEHNR and CDR2 FQNEAQ (reference sequence). This chain's CDR3 is CASSAPGGGGYTF. CDR3 nucleotides: TGTGCCAGCAGCGCGCCAGGGGGCGGGGGCTACACCTTC.

CDR3 sequence reads: CASGWGGTNQPQHF. The DNA for the CDR3 is TGTGCCAGTGGATGGGGGGGGACGAATCAGCCCCAGCATTTT. The chain carries TRBV19 and TRBJ1-5; D is possibly TRBD1 (5 bases). The ends were cut back, 8 bases at V and 4 bases at J, with 15 bases in the middle. Germline values: CDR1 LNHDA, CDR2 SQIVND (reference sequence). The CDR3 is made up of 14 amino acids.

The CDR3 region is CASQMDRDYEQYF. DNA of the CDR3: TGCGCCAGTCAGATGGACAGGGATTACGAGCAGTACTTC. V gene TRBV5-1 combines with J gene TRBJ2-7; TRBD1 matches 8 bases. In germline, CDR1 is SGHRS, CDR2 YFSETQ. Trimming cost V 8 bases and J 4 bases; bases outside gene matches: 8. The CDR3 sequence is 13 residues long.

This clone appeared a single time. The CDR3 DNA is TGTGCCAGCAGATTAACGACAGGGGACCCCACAGATACGCAGTATTTT. Amino acid sequence: CASRLTTGDPTDTQYF. The J gene is TRBJ2-3, the V gene TRBV28; 8 nucleotides agree with TRBD1. Germline CDR1 reads MDHEN; CDR2 reads SYDVKM. V lost 6 bases, J lost 2 bases, and 10 bases stayed unmatched. This CDR3 is 16 amino acids long.

This chain connects TRBV6-1 to TRBJ2-3; 11 bases match TRBD2. Germline CDR1 is MNHNS and CDR2 is SASEGT. With V trimmed by 7 bases and J by 3 bases, 6 bases remained unmatched. The length of the CDR3 is 15 residues. The CDR3 nucleotides read TGTGCCAGCAAGCTAGCGGGGGGATTAACAGATACGCAGTATTTT. Its translation: CASKLAGGLTDTQYF.

The V gene is TRBV11-2, the J gene TRBJ1-6; no firm D call. Trimming stripped 2 bases from V and 10 bases from J, with 12 bases between. The CDR3 loop spans 14 amino acids. From germline, CDR1 is SGHAT and CDR2 FQNNGV. The CDR3 bases are TGTGCCAGCAGCTTACCGGGAAGCGGCTCACCCCTCCACTTT. Translated: CASSLPGSGSPLHF. Together with reference TRBV11-2 and TRBJ1-6, the CDR3 gives the full variable domain: EAGVAQSPRYKIIEKRQSVAFWCNPISGHATLYWYQQILGQGPKLLIQFQNNGVVDDSQLPKDRFSAERLKGVDSTLKIQPAKLEDSAVYLCASSLPGSGSPLHFGNGTRLTVT.

CDR3 sequence: CASSRALETQYF. Here the CDR3 DNA reads TGTGCCAGCAGCCGCGCTCTAGAGACCCAGTACTTC. V is TRBV7-9 and J is TRBJ2-5; D gene uncertain. V was clipped by 5 bases and J by 4 bases, with 8 bases between them. Germline CDR1 reads SEHNR; CDR2 reads FQNEAQ (reference sequence). The CDR3 sequence is 12 residues long.

In DNA form, the CDR3 reads TGCGCCAGCAGTCAAAGACTTCGACAGGGGGTCTCTGGGGCCAACGTCCTGACTTTC. It encodes CASSQRLRQGVSGANVLTF. The rearrangement joins TRBV23-1 to TRBJ2-6, with 9 bases that match TRBD1. TRBV23-1 is an ORF, and what it does is uncertain. This CDR3 spans 19 amino acids. The V gene end was trimmed by 2 bases and the J gene end by 0 bases; junction bases not matched to a gene: 8.

The chain has TRBV6-5 and TRBJ2-3, with 11 positions matching TRBD2. Germline V gene lookup returns CDR1 MNHEY and CDR2 SVGAGI. Trimming at V came to 0 bases and at J to 3 bases, leaving 2 bases not matched to a gene. The CDR3 has 16 amino acids. CDR3 residues: CASSYSGLAVTDTQYF. CDR3 nucleotides: TGTGCCAGCAGTTACTCGGGACTAGCGGTGACAGATACGCAGTATTTT.

The V gene is TRBV28, the J gene TRBJ1-1; TRBD1 might be the D (5 bases). Trimming removed 2 bases from V and 5 bases from J, with 12 bases in between. Per germline, CDR1 MDHEN and CDR2 SYDVKM. The CDR3 runs 14 residues. The CDR3 DNA is TGTGCCAGCAGTTTACATCTCCAGGGAACTGAAGCTTTCTTT. The encoded protein is CASSLHLQGTEAFF.